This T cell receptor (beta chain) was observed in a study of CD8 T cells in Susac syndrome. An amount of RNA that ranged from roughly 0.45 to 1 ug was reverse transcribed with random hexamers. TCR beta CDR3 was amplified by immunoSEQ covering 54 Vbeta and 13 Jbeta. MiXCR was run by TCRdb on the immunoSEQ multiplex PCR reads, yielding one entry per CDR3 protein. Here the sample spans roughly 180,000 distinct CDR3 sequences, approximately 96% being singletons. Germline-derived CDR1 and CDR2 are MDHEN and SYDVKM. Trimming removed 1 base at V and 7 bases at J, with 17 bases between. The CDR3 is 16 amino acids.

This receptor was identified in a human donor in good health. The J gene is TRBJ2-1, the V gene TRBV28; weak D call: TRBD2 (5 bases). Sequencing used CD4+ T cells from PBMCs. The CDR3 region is CASSLYKRAPRNEQFF. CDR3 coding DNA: TGTGCCAGCAGTTTATACAAGAGGGCCCCTCGGAATGAGCAGTTCTTC.